This section outlines one TCR beta chain sequence together with its context. Its specificity is not known. This sample was taken from a study of OX40 agonist ivuxolimab in advanced cancers. Across the study: Ivuxolimab is an agonistic anti-OX40 (CD134) antibody, and patients were treated with it. Study outcomes and limitations: The mean number of expanded clones was higher in CD8+ T cells than in CD4+.

Measured with immunoSEQ multiplex PCR; TCRdb has only the in-frame clones, and not every one. The sample has about 79,000 clones, about nine tenths seen once; the top ten hold less than 5%. This TCR was recovered from an adult with an advanced solid tumor such as melanoma, head and neck, liver or kidney cancer. Sample: CD4+ or CD8+ T cells sorted from blood, taken in a trial of the OX40 agonist ivuxolimab.

The CDR3 coding sequence is TGTGCCAGTAGTCCGGGACAGGGGACAGATACGCAGTATTTT. Amino acids: CASSPGQGTDTQYF. The V call is TRBV19, the J call TRBJ2-3, with TRBD1 matching over 10 bases. Trimming took 5 bases from V and 3 from J; bases not matched to a gene: 2. Germline V gene lookup returns CDR1 LNHDA and CDR2 SQIVND (reference sequence). The CDR3 spans 14 residues.